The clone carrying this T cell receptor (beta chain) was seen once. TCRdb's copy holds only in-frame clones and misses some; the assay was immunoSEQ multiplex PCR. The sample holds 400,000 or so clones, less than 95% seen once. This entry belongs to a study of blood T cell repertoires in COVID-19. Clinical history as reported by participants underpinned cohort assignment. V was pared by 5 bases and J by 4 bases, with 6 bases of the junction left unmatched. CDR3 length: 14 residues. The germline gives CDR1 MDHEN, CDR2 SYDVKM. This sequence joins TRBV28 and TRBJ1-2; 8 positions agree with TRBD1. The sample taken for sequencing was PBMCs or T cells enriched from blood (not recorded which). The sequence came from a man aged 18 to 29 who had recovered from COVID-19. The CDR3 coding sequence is TGTGCCAGCAGTGCCAGGACAGGGACCTATGGCTACACCTTC. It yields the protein CASSARTGTYGYTF.